This T cell receptor beta chain appears in the sequencing data of a study of blood T cell repertoires in COVID-19. Overall study context: Samples of COVID-19 (acute and convalescent) were obtained from the United States, Italy and Spain. T cells, B-cell-depleted T cells, or PBMCs provided the cDNA or gDNA that served as material.

In this sample, this clone turned up once. Clones were sequenced by immunoSEQ multiplex PCR, and TCRdb holds only the in-frame ones, with some missing. The sample gives 20,000 to 25,000 clones, 70% to 90% of which show up once; about 6% is in the top ten. Per the germline V gene, CDR1 is LGHNA and CDR2 is YNFKEQ. After removal of 4 bases from V and 0 bases from J, the junction contained 7 bases not matched to a gene. CDR3 length equals 18 residues. Sequenced: peripheral blood. This chain connects TRBV4-2 to TRBJ2-1; 12 bases match TRBD2. The sequence was collected from a human donor in a cohort sampled during active COVID-19. The CDR3: CASSPRTSGMGSYNEQFF. DNA for the CDR3: TGTGCCAGCAGCCCAAGGACTAGCGGGATGGGCTCCTACAATGAGCAGTTCTTC.